The clone carrying this T cell receptor (beta chain) was counted many times. The antigen remains unidentified. One end of the junction fails to match germline, which may point to a read error. This entry comes from a study of T cells after yellow fever vaccination. The CDR3 has 16 amino acids. CDR1 and CDR2 from the germline V gene are SGDLS and YYNGEE. Regarding the study as a whole: Most primary-vaccination clones reappeared after the booster (about 96% CD4, 88% CD8).

From the 5' RACE reads, TCRdb called clonotypes with MiXCR, one entry per CDR3 protein. The table records roughly 150,000 distinct CDR3 sequences, approximately 6.7% of them present only once. Specimen: CD4+ T cells sorted from PBMCs, collected 5 days after the first yellow fever vaccination. The chain carries TRBV9 and TRBJ2-2; TRBD2 aligns across 10 bases. The receptor comes from a man between 18 and 35 years old who received the YFV17D yellow fever vaccine. The CDR3 coding sequence is TGTTCCAGCAGCGGGGGGGGGACTGAGAACACCGGGGAGCTGTTTTTT. Translated, it gives CSSSGGGTENTGELFF.